Listed below are T cell receptor beta chains from one sample, sequenced in a study of human T cells and chemical hapten exposure. TCRdb processed the RACE reads anew with MiXCR; each CDR3 protein has one entry. This sample has more than 85,000 distinct CDR3 sequences, with 7.5% to 9.5% found just once. This specimen consisted of whole blood, obtained in connection with sensitization to the hapten diphenylcyclopropenone (DPC). The receptors originated from a man aged 35-49 years with alopecia areata. Some clones in this sample may be carry-over from other donors' samples. CDR3s include the opening cysteine and the closing phenylalanine or tryptophan. The D gene is left open where the match is weak. Not every row has a clone size; where given, it reads once, few, many or a size class.

>-|TRBV20-1|many|TRBJ2-3
TGCAGAGCCACTGATGGGGATACGCAGTATTTT
CRATDGDTQYF
>-|TRBV20-1|-|TRBJ1-1
TGCAGTGCTAGGACCAGAGGGAGCACTGAAGCTTTCTTT
CSARTRGSTEAFF
>TRBD2|TRBV20-1|few|TRBJ2-2
TGCAGTGCTAGAGATCCTCGACTAGCGGGAGGAGGCACCGGGGAGCTGTTTTTT
CSARDPRLAGGGTGELFF
>TRBD1|TRBV7-8|-|TRBJ1-1
TGTGCCAGCAGCAAACAGACAGGGAGCGGAGGTGAAGCTTTCTTT
CASSKQTGSGGEAFF
>-|TRBV6-5|-|TRBJ2-3
TGTGCCAGCAGTTACGAGAGGGGGGATACGCAGTATTTT
CASSYERGDTQYF
>-|TRBV7-3|-|TRBJ2-5
TGTGCCAGCAGCTACGGTCCTCAAGAGACCCAGTACTTC
CASSYGPQETQYF
>TRBD1|TRBV29-1|-|TRBJ1-3
TGCAGCGCCCAGGGGGGTAGCTCTGGAAACACCATATATTTT
CSAQGGSSGNTIYF
>-|TRBV2|-|TRBJ2-5
TGTGCCAGCAGGGAGGGAGGTTACCAAGAGACCCAGTACTTC
CASREGGYQETQYF
>-|TRBV20-1|many|TRBJ2-1
TGCAGTGCTAGAGATCGAAGGGGACTTTACAATGAGCAGTTCTTC
CSARDRRGLYNEQFF
>-|TRBV29-1|many|TRBJ2-5
TGCAGCGTTGGGAGGGGTCAAGAGACCCAGTACTTC
CSVGRGQETQYF
>-|TRBV28|-|TRBJ2-7
TGTGCCAGCAGTTCAGGACAGAGCTCCTACGAGCAGTACTTC
CASSSGQSSYEQYF
>TRBD1|TRBV7-2|few|TRBJ2-3
TGTGCCAGCAGCTTAGGACGGACAGGGGGCGCTTCAGATACGCAGTATTTT
CASSLGRTGGASDTQYF
>-|TRBV19|-|TRBJ2-2
TGTGCCAGTAGTATTCTGAGCGGCGCCACCGGGGAGCTGTTTTTT
CASSILSGATGELFF
>TRBD2|TRBV4-2|medium-sized|TRBJ2-1
TGTGCCAGCAGCCGCATGTTAGCGGGGAGTTACAATGAGCAGTTCTTC
CASSRMLAGSYNEQFF
>-|TRBV25-1|many|TRBJ2-7
TGTGCCAGCAGTGGGCTAGGGTCCTACGAGCAGTACTTC
CASSGLGSYEQYF
>-|TRBV3-1|many|TRBJ2-4
TGTGCCAGCAGCCAAGGTCTGCTAACAGCCAAAAACATTCAGTACTTC
CASSQGLLTAKNIQYF
>-|TRBV10-3|-|TRBJ2-3
TGTGCCATCAGTGGTTTCCAGGGCACAGATACGCAGTATTTT
CAISGFQGTDTQYF